This TCR beta chain originates from a study of metastatic and nonmetastatic thyroid tumors. Overall study context: Across peripheral blood and tumor or nodule tissue samples taken from malignant and benign thyroid patients, the repertoires were compared with one another. The study's findings and limits: Malignant tumors reportedly showed significantly higher TCR beta diversity than benign nodules in both blood and tumor.

The sample holds many counts of this clone. Its antigen is unknown. Thyroid surgery had not been preceded by any treatment in any patient. In germline, CDR1 is DFQATT, CDR2 SNEGSKA (reference sequence). The CDR3 has 11 residues. V shed 5 bases and J shed 8 bases, with 9 bases lying between them. TCRdb re-clonotyped the PCR reads through MiXCR. The sample contains about 33,000 clones, 10% to 11% of which appear only once. This TCR derives from a female donor with papillary thyroid cancer or a benign thyroid nodule (not recorded which). Some clones in this sample may be carry-over from other donors' samples. The chain is built from TRBV20-1 and TRBJ1-4; no firm D call. The material sequenced was blood. DNA of the CDR3: TGCAGTGCTCTTACCGTCGAAAAACTGTTTTTT. This codes for CSALTVEKLFF.